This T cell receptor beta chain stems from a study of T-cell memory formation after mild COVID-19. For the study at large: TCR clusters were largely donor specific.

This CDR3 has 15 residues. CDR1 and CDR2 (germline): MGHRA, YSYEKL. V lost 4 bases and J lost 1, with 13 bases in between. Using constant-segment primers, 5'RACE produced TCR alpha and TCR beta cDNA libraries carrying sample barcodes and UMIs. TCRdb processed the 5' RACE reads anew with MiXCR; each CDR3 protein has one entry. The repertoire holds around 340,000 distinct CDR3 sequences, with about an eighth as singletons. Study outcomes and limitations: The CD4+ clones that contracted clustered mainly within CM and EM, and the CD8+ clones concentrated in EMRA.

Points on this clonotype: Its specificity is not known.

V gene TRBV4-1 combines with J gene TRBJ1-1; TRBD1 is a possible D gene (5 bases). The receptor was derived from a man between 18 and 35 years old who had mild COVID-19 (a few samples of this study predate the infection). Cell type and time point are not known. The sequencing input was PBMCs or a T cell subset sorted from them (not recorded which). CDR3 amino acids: CASSRFRGTNTEAFF. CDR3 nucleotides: TGCGCCAGCAGCCGATTTCGGGGGACGAACACTGAAGCTTTCTTT.